The 8 T cell receptor beta chains below come from one sample, sequenced in a study of T cell responses to AZD1222 COVID-19 vaccine (dated by TCRdb to the early 2020s). The time point label here, explained by the study, means: baseline before first vaccination. Taken with the paper, the label for treatment or condition translates to: meningococcal conjugate vaccine given as trial control. The library was generated by the immunoSEQ multiplex PCR assay. TCRdb mirrors the immuneACCESS table, restricted to in-frame sequences. Some clones are absent from its copies; in checked studies, under half trace to an unresolved V gene, and the reason for the others is unknown. The sample table records approximately 99,000 clones; approximately 89% of these occur just once. Of the sample, about 3% falls within the top ten clones. The specimen comprised peripheral blood, sampled on day 0 of MenACWY control vaccination. The receptors stem from an adult in good health.

The chain employs TRBV5-4 and TRBJ2-2, with 11 bases identical to TRBD1. V shed 3 bases, J shed 7 bases, and the junction held 5 bases outside the gene matches. Germline CDR1 is SGHNT and CDR2 is YYREEE (reference sequence). This CDR3 comprises 15 residues. CDR3 loop: CASSSDRGLLGELFF. CDR3 nucleotide sequence: TGTGCCAGCAGCTCGGACAGGGGGCTACTCGGGGAGCTGTTTTTT.

V usage is TRBV6-4 and J usage is TRBJ2-2, with D possibly being TRBD2 (5 bases). Germline V lookup: CDR1 MRHNA, CDR2 SNTAGT. This CDR3 has 13 amino acids. The V end was cut by 3 bases, the J end by 3 bases, with 5 bases between. CDR3 residues: CASSEADTGELFF. The CDR3 DNA follows: TGTGCCAGCAGTGAAGCGGACACCGGGGAGCTGTTTTTT.

This clone was counted once. V is TRBV5-1 and J is TRBJ2-5; perhaps TRBD1 as D (6 bases). The CDR3 is 14 amino acids. With 0 bases removed from V and 2 bases from J, the gap between germline ends came to 8 bases. CDR1 and CDR2 from the germline V gene are SGHRS and YFSETQ. DNA for the CDR3: TGCGCCAGCAGCTTGGGGGACACACAAGAGACCCAGTACTTC. This codes for CASSLGDTQETQYF.

This sequence joins TRBV5-1 and TRBJ2-7; 9 bases match TRBD1. CDR1 and CDR2 from the germline V gene are SGHRS and YFSETQ. V lost 2 bases, J lost 1 base, and 7 bases stayed unmatched. CDR3 length equals 16 residues. The CDR3 spells CASSLGQGLLSYEQYF. In nucleotides, the CDR3 is TGCGCCAGCAGCTTAGGACAGGGGTTACTGTCCTACGAGCAGTACTTC.

V gene TRBV19 combines with J gene TRBJ2-2; the D gene could be TRBD1 or TRBD2 (6 bases each). CDR1 is LNHDA, CDR2 SQIVND, per germline (reference sequence). The CDR3 is 15 amino acids. The V end lost 4 bases, the J end lost 1 base, and 10 bases lay between the germline ends. CDR3 residues: CASSRGALNTGELFF. The CDR3 nucleotides read TGTGCCAGTAGTAGGGGGGCCTTGAACACCGGGGAGCTGTTTTTT.

The J gene is TRBJ2-1, the V gene TRBV3-1 (or the pseudogene TRBV3-2); TRBD2 agrees at 8 bases. The germline V gene encodes CDR1 LGHDT and CDR2 YNNKEL (reference sequence). V lost 0 bases and J lost 9; bases outside the gene matches: 7. CDR3 size: 15 residues. The CDR3 DNA reads as TGTGCCAGCAGCCAAGATCTTGGGAGCGGGGGTGAGCAGTTCTTC. It codes for CASSQDLGSGGEQFF.

The rearrangement uses TRBV28 and TRBJ1-3; D is unresolved. This CDR3 region has 13 residues. Germline V gene sequence: CDR1 MDHEN, CDR2 SYDVKM. V was trimmed by 6 bases and J by 2 bases, leaving 8 bases between them. The CDR3 bases are TGTGCCAGCAGCAGGACCCCTGGAAACACCATATATTTT. Residues: CASSRTPGNTIYF. Filled out from reference TRBV28 and TRBJ1-3, the complete variable domain reads DVKVTQSSRYLVKRTGEKVFLECVQDMDHENMFWYRQDPGLGLRLIYFSYDVKMKEKGDIPEGYSVSREKKERFSLILESASTNQTSMYLCASSRTPGNTIYFGEGSWLTVV.

J is TRBJ1-1 and V is TRBV21-1. TRBV21-1 is classified as a pseudogene. The CDR3 loop spans 12 amino acids. The CDR3 coding sequence is TGTGCCAGCAGCAAGATAGGGACTGAAGCTTTCTTT. As protein: CASSKIGTEAFF.